Below, 23 T cell receptor beta chains from the same sample are listed, as sequenced in a study of lymphopenia after photon versus proton radiotherapy. Data came from immunoSEQ multiplex PCR; TCRdb stores just in-frame clones and leaves some out. The data hold fewer than 40,000 clones, with approximately 95% observed a single time. The source was peripheral blood, collected from a patient treated with photon-based radiotherapy. The receptors were sampled from a woman between 50 and 59 years old with cholangiocarcinoma.

J is TRBJ1-4 and V is TRBV19, with D perhaps matching TRBD1 (5 bases). The CDR3 contains 12 residues. The V end lost 5 bases, the J end lost 6 bases, and 7 bases lay between the germline ends. Germline V gives CDR1 LNHDA, CDR2 SQIVND (reference sequence). CDR3 region: CASSGADEKLFF. In nucleotides, the CDR3 is TGTGCCAGTAGTGGGGCCGATGAAAAACTGTTTTTT.

The chain has TRBV14 and TRBJ2-5; TRBD1 is a possible D gene (6 bases). Germline values: CDR1 SGHDN, CDR2 FVKESK. CDR3 length: 15 amino acids. Trimming stripped 3 bases from V and 1 base from J, with 12 bases between. This CDR3 reads CASSQGHQIQETQYF. DNA for the CDR3: TGTGCCAGCAGCCAGGGACACCAGATCCAAGAGACCCAGTACTTC.

The chain has TRBV11-2 and TRBJ1-4; no clear D gene. The germline V and J ends were trimmed by 5 bases and 7 bases, with 20 bases remaining between them. This CDR3 spans 16 amino acids. Germline assignment: CDR1 SGHAT and CDR2 FQNNGV. CDR3 sequence (DNA): TGTGCCAGCAGCCAGCCGGGCTCCTACGCGGGTGAAAAACTGTTTTTT. Protein product: CASSQPGSYAGEKLFF.

The V call is TRBV5-1, the J call TRBJ1-2, with 8 bases fitting TRBD1. V shed 3 bases and J 7 bases; nucleotides not matched to a gene: 20. Germline V gene sequence: CDR1 SGHRS, CDR2 YFSETQ. The CDR3 is 18 residues long. CDR3: CASSSLSGTGWATGGYTF. Written as DNA, the CDR3 is TGCGCCAGCAGCTCCTTATCCGGGACAGGTTGGGCGACCGGTGGCTACACCTTC.

The rearrangement uses TRBV4-3 and TRBJ2-7, with D tentatively TRBD1 (5 bases). This CDR3 is built from 15 residues. V was pared by 0 bases and J by 5 bases, with 14 bases between. Looked up from germline, CDR1 is LGHNA and CDR2 is YSLEER. This chain's CDR3 is CASSQDRTQIHEQYF. The CDR3 coding sequence is TGCGCCAGCAGCCAAGATCGGACACAGATCCACGAGCAGTACTTC.

The chain couples TRBV2 to TRBJ2-7; D perhaps matches TRBD2 (6 bases). Germline V gene data show CDR1 as SNHLY and CDR2 as FYNNEI. There are 12 residues in the CDR3. V lost 6 bases and J lost 0, with 6 bases in between. The DNA for the CDR3 is TGTGCCAGCAGGGAGGGCTCCTACGAGCAGTACTTC. Its translation: CASREGSYEQYF.

V usage is TRBV29-1 and J usage is TRBJ1-5; unclear D gene. Germline V gene sequence: CDR1 SQVTM, CDR2 ANQGSEA. The V gene lost 6 bases and the J gene lost 1 base, with 7 bases spanning the gap. The CDR3 covers 12 residues. The CDR3 DNA sequence: TGCAGCGTGGCGGACAGCAATCAGCCCCAGCATTTT. Encoded protein: CSVADSNQPQHF.

The genes are TRBV19 and TRBJ1-1, with 7 bases fitting TRBD1. The V segment lost 4 bases and the J segment 1 base; nucleotides outside the gene matches: 9. Germline CDR1 and CDR2: LNHDA and SQIVND (reference sequence). This CDR3 spans 16 amino acids. DNA of the CDR3: TGTGCCAGTAGTACCGTCAAAACAGGGGCGAACACTGAAGCTTTCTTT. Its translation is CASSTVKTGANTEAFF.

This chain links TRBV6-5 with TRBJ2-1; D is unresolved. The V gene lost 8 bases and the J gene lost 0 bases, with 5 bases spanning the gap. The CDR3 length is 12 residues. Germline assignment: CDR1 MNHEY and CDR2 SVGAGI. CDR3 in amino acids: CASYGSYNEQFF. CDR3 bases: TGTGCCAGCTACGGCTCCTACAATGAGCAGTTCTTC.

The chain couples TRBV10-3 to TRBJ2-5; D is ambiguous. The CDR3 is 12 residues long. Trimming removed 0 bases from V and 4 bases from J, with 3 bases in between. Germline loops: CDR1 ENHRY, CDR2 SYGVKD. The DNA for the CDR3 is TGTGCCATCAGTGAGTCGAGAGAGACCCAGTACTTC. Protein: CAISESRETQYF.

As DNA, the CDR3 is TGCAGCGTGGCGGGGGAGCGGGAAACAGATACGCAGTATTTT. Protein: CSVAGERETDTQYF. The chain joins TRBV29-1 to TRBJ2-3; 7 bases match TRBD2. This CDR3 is 14 amino acids long. Unmatched junction bases numbered 9, after V lost 6 bases and J lost 3 bases. Germline CDR1 is SQVTM and CDR2 is ANQGSEA.

This clone was seen a few times. CDR3 bases: TGCGCCAGCAGTGTCACAGACAATCAGCCCCAGCATTTT. Amino acids: CASSVTDNQPQHF. This chain joins TRBV10-2 and TRBJ1-5, with D hard to call. Germline assignment: CDR1 WSHSY and CDR2 SAAADI. V was pared by 4 bases and J by 3 bases, with 7 bases between. This CDR3 region has 13 residues.

This rearrangement joins TRBV7-9 to TRBJ2-2; D not resolved. This CDR3 contains 14 residues. Germline CDR1 reads SEHNR; CDR2 reads FQNEAQ (reference sequence). V gave up 6 bases and J gave up 4 bases, with 12 bases separating them. CDR3 amino acids: CASRPPRGTGELFF. The CDR3 nucleotides are TGTGCCAGCAGACCGCCCAGAGGCACCGGGGAGCTGTTTTTT.

The V gene is TRBV9, the J gene TRBJ1-2, with 10 bases matching TRBD1. The germline CDR1 and CDR2 sequences are SGDLS and YYNGEE. CDR3 length equals 15 residues. V was clipped by 0 bases and J by 3 bases; unmatched bases: 2. CDR3: CASSVGTGGHYGYTF. The CDR3 DNA reads as TGTGCCAGCAGCGTAGGGACAGGGGGGCACTATGGCTACACCTTC.

The gene calls are TRBV18 and TRBJ1-5; 7 nucleotides line up with TRBD1. The V segment lost 0 bases and the J segment 0 bases; nucleotides outside the gene matches: 5. CDR1 and CDR2 from the germline V gene are KGHSH and LQKENI. This CDR3 spans 17 amino acids. CDR3: CASSPPNQGGSNQPQHF. The DNA for the CDR3 is TGTGCCAGCTCACCACCTAACCAGGGGGGTAGCAATCAGCCCCAGCATTTT.

V gene TRBV18 combines with J gene TRBJ1-1; D gene ambiguous. V lost 2 bases, J lost 3 bases, and 7 bases lay in between. The CDR3 loop spans 13 amino acids. Germline CDR1 is KGHSH and CDR2 is LQKENI. The CDR3 nucleotides read TGTGCCAGCTCACCATCTCGGGACACTGAAGCTTTCTTT. Translation gives CASSPSRDTEAFF.

V usage is TRBV6-5 and J usage is TRBJ2-7; D is uncertain. Germline loops: CDR1 MNHEY, CDR2 SVGAGI. The CDR3 is 13 residues long. Deletions cut 3 bases from V and 0 bases from J, with 6 bases between. CDR3 protein: CASSYLSSYEQYF. The DNA of the CDR3 is TGTGCCAGCAGTTATCTGAGCTCCTACGAGCAGTACTTC.

This clone appeared once. The genes are TRBV15 and TRBJ1-5, with 7 bases fitting TRBD1. The CDR3 runs 17 residues. CDR1 and CDR2 (germline): LNHNV, YYDKDF (reference sequence). Trimming at V came to 6 bases and at J to 0 bases, leaving 11 bases not matched to a gene. The CDR3 DNA reads TGTGCCACCAGGGCAGGGGGATGGGATATTAGCAATCAGCCCCAGCATTTT. Its translation: CATRAGGWDISNQPQHF. Full variable domain (missing parts from reference TRBV15 and TRBJ1-5): DAMVIQNPRYQVTQFGKPVTLSCSQTLNHNVMYWYQQKSSQAPKLLFHYYDKDFNNEADTPDNFQSRRPNTSFCFLDIRSPGLGDTAMYLCATRAGGWDISNQPQHFGDGTRLSIL.

CDR3 DNA: TGTGCCAGCAGCCCGGGACAGGGAAACACTGAAGCTTTCTTT. This sequence encodes CASSPGQGNTEAFF. The chain couples TRBV28 to TRBJ1-1; the match to TRBD1 covers 9 bases. Germline CDR1 is MDHEN and CDR2 is SYDVKM. V lost 6 bases and J lost 2; bases outside the gene matches: 4. This CDR3 is 14 amino acids long.

The CDR3 region is CASSLRRGANVLTF. CDR3 DNA sequence: TGTGCCAGCAGCCTCCGGAGGGGGGCCAACGTCCTGACTTTC. The chain links TRBV5-6 to TRBJ2-6; D perhaps matches TRBD2 (5 bases). Germline V gene sequence: CDR1 SGHDT, CDR2 YYEEEE. The CDR3 has 14 residues. Trimming took off 4 bases at V and 4 bases at J, with 9 bases between the two ends.

The chain recombines TRBV23-1 with TRBJ2-5, with D unresolved. TRBV23-1 falls under the ORF class, with uncertain function. Trimming took 6 bases from V and 0 from J, leaving 8 bases between them. CDR3 size: 13 residues. CDR3: CASRPRYQETQYF. The CDR3 region has the DNA TGCGCCAGCAGACCCCGGTACCAAGAGACCCAGTACTTC.

CDR3 loop: CASSTGTGGNGELFF. The CDR3 DNA reads as TGTGCCAGTAGTACCGGGACAGGGGGGAACGGGGAGCTGTTTTTT. The chain is built from TRBV19 and TRBJ2-2, with TRBD1 identical over 11 bases. After removal of 4 bases from V and 7 bases from J, the junction contained 5 bases not matched to a gene. The germline CDR1 and CDR2 sequences are LNHDA and SQIVND (reference sequence). There are 15 residues in the CDR3.

The chain is built from TRBV5-4 and TRBJ1-2, with 7 nucleotides matching TRBD1. The J segment lost 2 bases and the V segment lost 4 bases, leaving 8 bases of the junction unmatched. The germline V gene has CDR1 SGHNT and CDR2 YYREEE (reference sequence). The CDR3 covers 15 residues. The CDR3 spells CASSRGGQQNYGYTF. Written as DNA, the CDR3 is TGTGCCAGCAGCAGGGGGGGACAGCAAAACTATGGCTACACCTTC.